These 14 T cell receptor beta chains originate from one sample sequenced in a study of PD-L1 blockade in urothelial cancer. Time point of the sample: peripheral blood 6 weeks after treatment start. Profiled with immunoSEQ multiplex PCR; TCRdb holds only in-frame clones, not every one. Here the sample spans under 60,000 clones, 86% being singletons. The input for sequencing was PBMCs, taken around atezolizumab (anti-PD-L1) treatment. The receptors originated from a man aged 55-75 years with urothelial cancer.

This clone was seen just once. DNA for the CDR3: TGTGCCAGCAGTTACTCGGGACTGCGCGTTGGGGAGCTGTTTTTT. Translating gives CASSYSGLRVGELFF. The rearrangement uses TRBV6-5 and TRBJ2-2; TRBD2 might be the D (6 bases). Trimming took off 0 bases at V and 8 bases at J, with 13 bases between the two ends. This CDR3 is built from 15 residues. Germline CDR1 and CDR2: MNHEY and SVGAGI.

The V gene is TRBV2, the J gene TRBJ2-5; tentatively, D is TRBD2 (5 bases). Germline V gives CDR1 SNHLY, CDR2 FYNNEI. This CDR3 has 13 residues. The germline V and J ends were trimmed by 6 bases and 7 bases, with 15 bases remaining between them. This CDR3 is CASSRTDLGTQYF. CDR3 DNA: TGTGCCAGCAGCCGGACTGATCTTGGGACCCAGTACTTC.

The chain carries TRBV18 and TRBJ1-6; 9 bases are a match to TRBD1. The V segment lost 5 bases and the J segment 7 bases; nucleotides outside the gene matches: 3. The CDR3 totals 14 residues. In germline, CDR1 is KGHSH, CDR2 LQKENI. The chain's CDR3 is CASSKDRGNSPLHF. CDR3 in DNA: TGTGCCAGCTCAAAGGACAGGGGAAATTCACCCCTCCACTTT.

This chain uses TRBV2 with TRBJ1-5; TRBD1 is a possible D gene (6 bases). This CDR3 region has 14 residues. Deletions cut 6 bases from V and 0 bases from J, with 9 bases between. Per the germline V gene, CDR1 is SNHLY and CDR2 is FYNNEI. The CDR3 protein is CASRRTDSNQPQHF. Written as DNA, the CDR3 is TGTGCCAGCAGAAGGACAGATAGCAATCAGCCCCAGCATTTT.

Here the CDR3 reads CASSRNQGGAETQYF. The CDR3 bases are TGTGCCAGCTCACGGAATCAGGGGGGCGCGGAGACCCAGTACTTC. The chain uses TRBV18 and TRBJ2-5; D is perhaps TRBD1 (7 bases). Trimming left V 4 bases short and J 5 bases short, with 17 bases between. The length of the CDR3 is 15 residues. Germline values: CDR1 KGHSH, CDR2 LQKENI.

A single count supports this clone. V and J are TRBV30 and TRBJ1-2; D unclear. CDR1 is GTSNPN, CDR2 SVGIG, per germline (reference sequence). This CDR3 comprises 13 residues. V gave up 1 base and J gave up 3 bases, with 9 bases separating them. CDR3 in amino acids: CAWSAGEDYGYTF. The CDR3 coding sequence is TGTGCCTGGAGTGCCGGGGAGGACTATGGCTACACCTTC.

The genes are TRBV5-1 and TRBJ2-7, with 7 bases aligning to TRBD2. The germline gives CDR1 SGHRS, CDR2 YFSETQ. V was pared by 3 bases and J by 4 bases, with 10 bases of the junction left unmatched. This CDR3 has 15 amino acids. The CDR3: CASSSGIFGGYEQYF. The CDR3 coding sequence is TGCGCCAGCAGCTCGGGCATTTTCGGGGGGTACGAGCAGTACTTC.

In this sample, this clone turned up once. V is TRBV10-3 and J is TRBJ2-7; D may be TRBD2 (5 bases). CDR3 length equals 13 residues. Trimming removed 9 bases from V and 0 bases from J, with 12 bases in between. Germline CDR1 reads ENHRY; CDR2 reads SYGVKD. The DNA for the CDR3 is TGTGCCATTATGACTGGGAGCTCCTACGAGCAGTACTTC. Amino acids: CAIMTGSSYEQYF.

This chain joins TRBV13 and TRBJ1-2; D not resolved. The ends were cut back, 5 bases at V and 4 bases at J, with 8 bases in the middle. Germline V CDR1 and CDR2: PRHDT, FYEKMQ (reference sequence). CDR3 size: 12 residues. DNA for the CDR3: TGTGCCAGCAGCCTACAGTCCTATGGCTACACCTTC. Translation: CASSLQSYGYTF.

This clone was found a few times. The chain carries TRBV14 and TRBJ1-1, with 9 bases identical to TRBD1. V lost 0 bases and J lost 3; bases outside the gene matches: 2. Germline V lookup: CDR1 SGHDN, CDR2 FVKESK. The CDR3 runs to 15 residues. The CDR3 region is CASSQENRGHTEAFF. The CDR3 nucleotides are TGTGCCAGCAGCCAAGAAAACAGGGGGCACACTGAAGCTTTCTTT. The full variable domain, with the rest looked up from reference TRBV14 and TRBJ1-1, is EAGVTQFPSHSVIEKGQTVTLRCDPISGHDNLYWYRRVMGKEIKFLLHFVKESKQDESGMPNNRFLAERTGGTYSTLKVQPAELEDSGVYFCASSQENRGHTEAFFGQGTRLTVV.

V gene TRBV15 combines with J gene TRBJ1-2, with D maybe TRBD1 (6 bases). The V gene's germline CDR1 is LNHNV and CDR2 YYDKDF (reference sequence). The V gene lost 3 bases and the J gene lost 2 bases, with 7 bases spanning the gap. This CDR3 region has 13 residues. CDR3 in DNA: TGTGCCACCAGCAGCCAGGGGAACTATGGCTACACCTTC. This encodes CATSSQGNYGYTF.

This clone counts as medium-sized (0.01 to 0.1%). The chain uses TRBV4-1 and TRBJ1-2; D is uncertain. V lost 1 base to trimming and J lost 8 bases, with 11 bases between them. The CDR3 consists of 13 residues. CDR1 and CDR2 from the germline V gene are MGHRA and YSYEKL. Written as DNA, the CDR3 is TGCGCCAGCAGCCAAGGAGGGAATCTGGGCTACACCTTC. Translated, it gives CASSQGGNLGYTF.

The V call is TRBV19, the J call TRBJ2-7; no clear D. Germline CDR1 is LNHDA and CDR2 is SQIVND (reference sequence). The CDR3 covers 13 residues. The germline V and J ends were trimmed by 3 bases and 3 bases, with 9 bases remaining between them. The CDR3 protein is CASSIRRNYEQYF. The DNA for the CDR3 is TGTGCCAGTAGTATTAGGCGGAACTACGAGCAGTACTTC.

This chain links TRBV11-2 with TRBJ2-7; TRBD1 agrees at 7 bases. Trimming removed 5 bases from V and 2 bases from J; junction bases left unmatched: 6. Germline values: CDR1 SGHAT, CDR2 FQNNGV. The CDR3 spans 14 residues. The CDR3 region is CASSVQGLTYEQYF. CDR3 nucleotide sequence: TGTGCCAGCAGCGTACAGGGGCTAACCTACGAGCAGTACTTC. Supplemented by reference TRBV11-2 and TRBJ2-7, the full variable domain reads EAGVAQSPRYKIIEKRQSVAFWCNPISGHATLYWYQQILGQGPKLLIQFQNNGVVDDSQLPKDRFSAERLKGVDSTLKIQPAKLEDSAVYLCASSVQGLTYEQYFGPGTRLTVT.